The clone carrying this TCR beta chain has at least ten counts. The sample comes from a study of T-cell reconstitution after alpha-beta-depleted transplantation in children. A TCRbeta library incorporating unique molecular identifiers was prepared. TCRdb fed the PCR reads into MiXCR, producing one record per CDR3 protein. The profile shows about 610,000 distinct CDR3 sequences, 10% to 13% of them singletons. Germline V lookup: CDR1 SQVTM, CDR2 ANQGSEA. Germline trimming cut 5 bases from V and 3 bases from J; bases unmatched to any gene: 8. There are 15 residues in the CDR3. V usage is TRBV29-1 and J usage is TRBJ2-1; TRBD1 matches 9 bases. The source of this sequence is a human donor who donated a stem cell graft to a child with acute myeloid leukemia. The source material was PBMCs from the stem cell graft donor, sampled from the stem cell graft. For the CDR3, the DNA is TGCAGCGTTAAACCCGGGACAGGGATCTACAATGAGCAGTTCTTC. Translated: CSVKPGTGIYNEQFF.